Listed here are 15 T cell receptor beta chains from one sample, sequenced in a study of T-cell memory formation after mild COVID-19. TCRdb recomputed calls from the 5' RACE reads with MiXCR, one row per CDR3 protein. The sample includes some 260,000 distinct CDR3 sequences, about 17% seen only once; the top ten take roughly 3.6%. Source material: PBMCs or a T cell subset sorted from them (not recorded which). These receptors came from a man aged 18 to 29 who had mild COVID-19 (a few samples of this study predate the infection). Cell type and time point are not known.

DNA of the CDR3: TGTGCCAGCAGTTTAACCAGGGGAAGGACTGAAGCTTTCTTT. Translation: CASSLTRGRTEAFF. V gene TRBV28 combines with J gene TRBJ1-1; a possible D gene is TRBD1 (6 bases). V lost 2 bases and J 5 bases, leaving 12 bases between the germline ends. CDR3 length: 14 residues. The V gene's germline CDR1 is MDHEN and CDR2 SYDVKM.

This chain uses TRBV2 with TRBJ2-7; no clear D. Trimming removed 6 bases at V and 6 bases at J, with 15 bases between. The CDR3 extends over 13 amino acids. Germline-derived CDR1 and CDR2 are SNHLY and FYNNEI. CDR3 coding DNA: TGTGCCAGCAGCGTGGGCACCAAAGGCGAGCAGTACTTC. Its protein is CASSVGTKGEQYF.

This clonotype came up a few times. The chain recombines TRBV3-1 with TRBJ1-1; D call uncertain. Germline V gives CDR1 LGHDT, CDR2 YNNKEL (reference sequence). The CDR3 has 13 residues. Trimming removed 4 bases from V and 3 bases from J, with 9 bases in between. The CDR3 DNA follows: TGTGCCAGCAGCCCTCTCCTTTACACTGAAGCTTTCTTT. Amino acid sequence: CASSPLLYTEAFF.

V usage is TRBV20-1 and J usage is TRBJ2-1; 16 nucleotides align to TRBD2. V gave up 5 bases and J gave up 13 bases; unmatched junction bases: 5. CDR1 is DFQATT and CDR2 is SNEGSKA in the germline V gene (reference sequence). The CDR3 spans 13 residues. Written as DNA, the CDR3 is TGCAGTGCTTCCGGGACTAGCGGGGGGGCTCAGTTCTTC. Protein sequence: CSASGTSGGAQFF.

There are a few counts of this clonotype. J is TRBJ1-2 and V is TRBV4-3; the D is unclear. V was trimmed by 2 bases and J by 0 bases, leaving 13 bases between them. The CDR3 is made up of 16 amino acids. Germline CDR1 LGHNA, CDR2 YSLEER. The CDR3 DNA reads TGCGCCAGCAGCCAAACCGGCGGGCGGTCTAACTATGGCTACACCTTC. This gives the protein CASSQTGGRSNYGYTF.

The rearrangement joins TRBV6-2 or TRBV6-3 to TRBJ2-3; D is uncertain. V lost 6 bases, J lost 4 bases, and 8 bases lay in between. The V gene's germline CDR1 is MNHEY and CDR2 SVGEGT. The CDR3 has 12 residues. The CDR3 coding sequence is TGTGCCAGCAGAGAGACGGCAGATACGCAGTATTTT. It yields the protein CASRETADTQYF.

The V and J genes are TRBV7-9 and TRBJ2-7; no clear D. The CDR3 covers 14 residues. CDR1 and CDR2 (germline): SEHNR, FQNEAQ (reference sequence). V lost 5 bases, J lost 3 bases, and 14 bases lay in between. The DNA for the CDR3 is TGTGCCAGCAGCCCCCCCGAGCGCTACTACGAGCAGTACGTC. Translating gives CASSPPERYYEQYV.

This clonotype was counted a few times. The rearrangement joins TRBV19 to TRBJ2-1; either TRBD1 or TRBD2 may supply D (5 bases each). Germline V gene sequence: CDR1 LNHDA, CDR2 SQIVND (reference sequence). V gave up 6 bases and J gave up 0 bases, with 9 bases separating them. CDR3 length: 14 amino acids. The DNA of the CDR3 is TGTGCCAGTAGGGGGGACGGCTCCTACAATGAGCAGTTCTTC. The encoded protein is CASRGDGSYNEQFF.

V gene TRBV29-1 combines with J gene TRBJ1-2; a weak D match, TRBD1 (6 bases). The CDR3 consists of 12 residues. The germline gives CDR1 SQVTM, CDR2 ANQGSEA. CDR3: CGLQGEVYGYTF. CDR3 DNA: TGCGGCCTACAGGGTGAGGTCTATGGCTACACCTTC.

This clonotype was seen a few times. The J gene is TRBJ2-7, the V gene TRBV5-1; maybe TRBD1 (5 bases). With 4 bases removed from V and 3 bases from J, the gap between germline ends came to 8 bases. There are 12 residues in the CDR3. Germline-derived CDR1 and CDR2 are SGHRS and YFSETQ. The CDR3 loop is CASSVGVYEQYF. CDR3 nucleotides: TGCGCCAGCAGCGTAGGGGTCTACGAGCAGTACTTC. Looking up the rest from reference TRBV5-1 and TRBJ2-7 gives the full variable domain: KAGVTQTPRYLIKTRGQQVTLSCSPISGHRSVSWYQQTPGQGLQFLFEYFSETQRNKGNFPGRFSGRQFSNSRSEMNVSTLELGDSALYLCASSVGVYEQYFGPGTRLTVT.

This clonotype was seen more than once but under ten times. The chain joins TRBV7-9 to TRBJ1-6; 7 positions match TRBD1. The CDR3 is 12 residues long. With V trimmed by 5 bases and J by 14 bases, 6 bases remained unmatched. Germline lookup yields CDR1 SEHNR and CDR2 FQNEAQ (reference sequence). CDR3 nucleotide sequence: TGTGCCAGCAGCCTACAGGGGTATTCCCTCCACTTT. It yields the protein CASSLQGYSLHF.

This clonotype turned up a few times. The rearrangement uses TRBV6-2 or TRBV6-3 and TRBJ1-5; TRBD1 matches at 10 bases. CDR3 length: 16 amino acids. Trimming at V came to 7 bases and at J to 3 bases, leaving 9 bases not matched to a gene. CDR1 MNHEY and CDR2 SVGEGT come from the germline V gene. CDR3 in amino acids: CASMPTGTGANQPQHF. In DNA, the CDR3 is TGTGCCAGCATGCCAACCGGGACAGGGGCCAATCAGCCCCAGCATTTT.

This sequence joins TRBV7-2 and TRBJ2-5; no clear D. CDR3 size: 17 residues. V lost 1 base, J lost 4 bases, and 19 bases lay in between. Germline values: CDR1 SGHTA, CDR2 FQGNSA. In DNA form, the CDR3 reads TGTGCCAGCAGCTTAGGGGTCCAGGAATGGGTCGGAGAGACCCAGTACTTC. Residues: CASSLGVQEWVGETQYF.

This clonotype was seen repeatedly, ten times or more. The CDR3 coding sequence is TGTGCCAGCAGCCACAGGCCCGTACAGGGGAGGGAAGCTTTCTTT. Amino acid sequence: CASSHRPVQGREAFF. The gene calls are TRBV3-1 and TRBJ1-1, with TRBD1 identical over 7 bases. CDR3 length: 15 residues. CDR1 LGHDT and CDR2 YNNKEL come from the germline V gene (reference sequence). The V and J ends lost 3 bases and 8 bases, in that order; junction bases with no gene match: 12.

The V and J genes are TRBV4-1 and TRBJ2-3, with D perhaps assigned TRBD1 or TRBD2 (5 bases each). V was pared by 9 bases and J by 12 bases, with 19 bases between. The CDR3 runs 12 residues. CDR1 and CDR2 (germline): MGHRA, YSYEKL. The DNA of the CDR3 is TGCGCCAGTGTTAACCTCGTGGGGGACCAGTATTTT. Protein product: CASVNLVGDQYF.